This entry lists 21 T cell receptor beta chains sequenced from one sample in a study of T cells in localized non-small cell lung cancer (TCRdb year 2020). Library preparation employed the immunoSEQ multiplex PCR assay. TCRdb mirrors the immuneACCESS table, restricted to in-frame sequences. Some clones are absent from its copies; in checked studies, under half trace to an unresolved V gene, and the reason for the others is unknown. This sample lists 130,000 or so clones; around 92% were detected once. The ten largest clones take up over 1.5% of the sample. Sequences were derived from peripheral blood, sampled before any cancer treatment. These receptor sequences come from an older female donor with stage I lung adenocarcinoma.

V is TRBV19 and J is TRBJ1-1, with D unresolved. The CDR3 extends over 13 amino acids. The germline V gene encodes CDR1 LNHDA and CDR2 SQIVND (reference sequence). The V end lost 4 bases, the J end lost 5 bases, and 11 bases lay between the germline ends. CDR3 bases: TGTGCCAGTAGTACCGGCCCCGGTACTGAAGCTTTCTTT. Its protein product is CASSTGPGTEAFF.

This chain links TRBV5-1 with TRBJ2-1; 7 nucleotides agree with TRBD2. This CDR3 has 15 residues. Germline CDR1 SGHRS, CDR2 YFSETQ. V was pared by 8 bases and J by 9 bases, with 17 bases of the junction left unmatched. The CDR3 loop is CASHLGTTQPSEQFF. CDR3 nucleotide sequence: TGCGCCAGTCACCTCGGGACTACACAACCCAGTGAGCAGTTCTTC.

The chain joins TRBV5-6 to TRBJ2-7; maybe TRBD2 (5 bases). V lost 0 bases, J lost 6 bases, and 19 bases lay in between. The CDR3 has 16 residues. Germline values: CDR1 SGHDT, CDR2 YYEEEE. The CDR3 nucleotides are TGTGCCAGCAGCTTGGTTTCTTTGTGGGAGAAAAGCGAGCAGTACTTC. Its protein product is CASSLVSLWEKSEQYF.

V and J are TRBV18 and TRBJ2-2; 7 nucleotides match TRBD2. The CDR3 loop spans 14 amino acids. Germline CDR1 KGHSH, CDR2 LQKENI. V shed 6 bases and J 3 bases; nucleotides not matched to a gene: 4. In nucleotides, the CDR3 is TGTGCCAGCTCCGGACTAGGCGACACCGGGGAGCTGTTTTTT. This translates into CASSGLGDTGELFF.

The chain combines TRBV4-1 with TRBJ2-7; D may be TRBD1 (6 bases). CDR3 length equals 15 residues. In germline, CDR1 is MGHRA, CDR2 YSYEKL. Trimming stripped 1 base from V and 5 bases from J, with 15 bases between. CDR3 in DNA: TGCGCCAGCAGCCAAGGGACAGTTATTCTCGACGAGCAGTACTTC. Protein: CASSQGTVILDEQYF.

V usage is TRBV11-1 and J usage is TRBJ2-5; 7 bases fit TRBD1. CDR1 and CDR2 from the germline V gene are SGHAT and FQDESV (reference sequence). J lost 4 bases, V lost 0 bases, and 5 bases had no gene match. CDR3 length: 15 amino acids. This CDR3 is CASSLATGLAETQYF. CDR3 bases: TGTGCCAGCAGCTTAGCGACAGGGTTGGCAGAGACCCAGTACTTC.

This clone was counted a single time. The chain combines TRBV7-8 with TRBJ2-5; the D gene is possibly TRBD1 (5 bases). In germline, CDR1 is SGHVS, CDR2 FQNEAQ. The CDR3 has 12 residues. The germline V and J ends were trimmed by 7 bases and 4 bases, with 10 bases remaining between them. This CDR3 is CASNHRGETQYF. In DNA, the CDR3 is TGTGCCAGCAACCATAGGGGAGAGACCCAGTACTTC.

The V gene is TRBV27, the J gene TRBJ2-5, with D tentatively TRBD2 (6 bases). Trimming pared 6 bases from V and 3 bases from J, leaving 14 bases between. Germline CDR1 and CDR2: MNHEY and SMNVEV (reference sequence). This CDR3 has 14 residues. Here the CDR3 DNA reads TGTGCCAGCAGGCGATTAGCGGAAAAAGAGACCCAGTACTTC. Protein sequence: CASRRLAEKETQYF.

The chain is built from TRBV5-1 and TRBJ1-2; 8 bases agree with TRBD1. The CDR3 runs to 12 residues. CDR1 is SGHRS, CDR2 YFSETQ, per germline. V trimming: 5 bases; J trimming: 8 bases; junction bases outside the gene matches: 5. CDR3 sequence reads: CASRGDRGGYTF. For the CDR3, the DNA is TGCGCCAGCAGGGGAGACAGGGGAGGCTACACCTTC.

This chain links TRBV7-9 with TRBJ2-2; D gene uncertain. The CDR3 sequence is 13 residues long. Germline CDR1 is SEHNR and CDR2 is FQNEAQ (reference sequence). V lost 5 bases and J lost 6, with 10 bases in between. Here the CDR3 DNA reads TGTGCCAGCAGCCCCCCCTTCCCCGGGGAGCTGTTTTTT. Amino acid sequence: CASSPPFPGELFF.

The chain is built from TRBV7-9 and TRBJ2-7; TRBD2 matches 10 bases. Per germline, CDR1 SEHNR and CDR2 FQNEAQ (reference sequence). CDR3 length equals 14 residues. The V segment lost 4 bases and the J segment 7 bases; nucleotides outside the gene matches: 7. CDR3 coding DNA: TGTGCCAGCAGCTCCCTAGCGGGAGTGGGTGAGCAGTACTTC. Its protein is CASSSLAGVGEQYF.

The genes are TRBV7-9 and TRBJ2-7; 7 nucleotides line up with TRBD2. The V gene end was trimmed by 7 bases and the J gene end by 2 bases; junction bases not matched to a gene: 5. CDR1 is SEHNR and CDR2 is FQNEAQ in the germline V gene (reference sequence). The CDR3 consists of 13 residues. CDR3 region: CASTSAGAYEQYF. The CDR3 DNA follows: TGTGCCAGCACCTCGGCGGGGGCCTACGAGCAGTACTTC.

The gene calls are TRBV9 and TRBJ2-6; 9 nucleotides match TRBD1. Germline V gene data show CDR1 as SGDLS and CDR2 as YYNGEE. V shed 0 bases, J shed 1 base, and the junction held 11 bases outside the gene matches. This CDR3 region has 20 residues. CDR3: CASSVAPGTGLSSGANVLTF. The CDR3 DNA follows: TGTGCCAGCAGCGTAGCCCCGGGGACAGGGCTTTCGTCTGGGGCCAACGTCCTGACTTTC.

This clone was seen just once. CDR3 DNA: TGTGCCAGTTCAACTAGCGGGTTAGGCAATGAGCAGTTCTTC. This encodes CASSTSGLGNEQFF. The chain has TRBV2 and TRBJ2-1; 9 nucleotides align to TRBD2. CDR1 and CDR2 from the germline V gene are SNHLY and FYNNEI. CDR3 length: 14 amino acids. V was pared by 9 bases and J by 6 bases, with 9 bases of the junction left unmatched.

The chain uses TRBV5-1 and TRBJ2-1, with D maybe TRBD2 (6 bases). V was cut by 4 bases and J by 6 bases, with 17 bases left in between. This CDR3 has 15 residues. Germline V lookup: CDR1 SGHRS, CDR2 YFSETQ. CDR3 amino acids: CASSPGTGISNEQFF. The CDR3 DNA sequence: TGCGCCAGCAGCCCCGGGACTGGGATCTCCAATGAGCAGTTCTTC.

The J gene is TRBJ2-3, the V gene TRBV4-2, with D unclear. Germline values: CDR1 LGHNA, CDR2 YNFKEQ. The V end was cut by 1 base, the J end by 1 base, with 9 bases between. CDR3 size: 15 residues. CDR3: CASSQALVGTDTQYF. The CDR3 DNA is TGTGCCAGCAGCCAAGCTCTGGTTGGCACAGATACGCAGTATTTT.

V gene TRBV21-1 combines with J gene TRBJ2-7; TRBD2 reflects the table's D call only, with no check against the DNA. TRBV21-1 is described as a pseudogene. This CDR3 is built from 20 residues. This chain's CDR3 is CASSAPGRGTSGSRHHEQYF. CDR3 coding DNA: TGTGCCAGCAGCGCTCCGGGACGCGGGACTAGCGGGAGTCGTCACCACGAGCAGTACTTC.

This chain joins TRBV5-4 and TRBJ1-1; the match to TRBD1 covers 8 bases. Germline CDR1 and CDR2: SGHNT and YYREEE (reference sequence). J gave up 7 bases and V 3 bases, and 8 bases lay outside the gene matches. The CDR3 is 14 residues long. The CDR3: CASSSTGALYEAFF. DNA for the CDR3: TGTGCCAGCAGCTCGACAGGGGCCCTCTATGAAGCTTTCTTT.

V gene TRBV6-1 combines with J gene TRBJ2-5, with no clear D. Trimming cost V 1 base and J 3 bases, with 6 bases left between them. CDR1 and CDR2 from the germline V gene are MNHNS and SASEGT. The CDR3 consists of 13 residues. CDR3 DNA sequence: TGTGCCAGCAGTGAAGGCCCAAAAGAGACCCAGTACTTC. It specifies CASSEGPKETQYF.

The rearrangement joins TRBV5-6 to TRBJ2-1; D may be TRBD1 (6 bases). Trimming removed 4 bases from V and 6 bases from J, with 14 bases in between. CDR1 and CDR2 (germline): SGHDT, YYEEEE. This CDR3 contains 14 residues. The CDR3 reads CASSPQGRSNEQFF. The CDR3 bases are TGTGCCAGCAGCCCCCAGGGGCGAAGCAATGAGCAGTTCTTC.

V usage is TRBV7-8 and J usage is TRBJ1-2; TRBD1 agrees at 7 bases. The CDR3 length is 14 residues. Germline-derived CDR1 and CDR2 are SGHVS and FQNEAQ. V was clipped by 5 bases and J by 2 bases; unmatched bases: 5. CDR3 coding DNA: TGTGCCAGCAGCCCGACGGACAGGAACTATGGCTACACCTTC. Encoded protein: CASSPTDRNYGYTF.